This entry concerns a single TCR beta chain. V lost 0 bases and J lost 8; bases outside the gene matches: 1. From germline, CDR1 is SGHRS and CDR2 YFSETQ. The CDR3 is made up of 14 amino acids. This sample is drawn from a study of blood T cell repertoires in COVID-19. In the authors' workflow: Quantification of nucleated cells was approximated via reference gene primer amplification. The protocol was immunoSEQ multiplex PCR, while the TCRdb copy is restricted to in-frame clones and leaves out a portion. Clone size and the V and J calls come from that table; the DNA yielded D and trimming. The repertoire holds around 200,000 clones, with approximately 86% as singletons.

This clonotype was obtained from a man in his forties or fifties with active or convalescent COVID-19. The chain carries TRBV5-1 and TRBJ1-6; 8 nucleotides line up with TRBD1. Sequenced sample: peripheral blood. The CDR3 nucleotides are TGCGCCAGCAGCTTGGGACAGGGGCATTCACCCCTCCACTTT. This gives the protein CASSLGQGHSPLHF.